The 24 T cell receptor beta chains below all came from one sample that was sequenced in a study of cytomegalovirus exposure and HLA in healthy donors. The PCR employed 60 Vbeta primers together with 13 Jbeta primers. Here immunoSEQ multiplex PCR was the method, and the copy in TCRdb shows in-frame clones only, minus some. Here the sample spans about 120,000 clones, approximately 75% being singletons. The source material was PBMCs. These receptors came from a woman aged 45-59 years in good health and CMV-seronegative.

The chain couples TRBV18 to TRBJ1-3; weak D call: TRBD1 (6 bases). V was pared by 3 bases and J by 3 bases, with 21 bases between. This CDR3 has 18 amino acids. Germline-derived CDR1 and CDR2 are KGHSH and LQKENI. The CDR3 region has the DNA TGTGCCAGCTCACCCGCCGTGGGGGCCCGGGATGGTGGAAACACCATATATTTT. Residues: CASSPAVGARDGGNTIYF.

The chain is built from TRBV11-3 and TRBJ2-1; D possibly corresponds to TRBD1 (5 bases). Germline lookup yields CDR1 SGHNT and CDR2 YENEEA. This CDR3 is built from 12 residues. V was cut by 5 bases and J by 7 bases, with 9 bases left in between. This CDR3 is CASSQGANEQFF. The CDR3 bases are TGTGCCAGCAGCCAGGGCGCGAATGAGCAGTTCTTC.

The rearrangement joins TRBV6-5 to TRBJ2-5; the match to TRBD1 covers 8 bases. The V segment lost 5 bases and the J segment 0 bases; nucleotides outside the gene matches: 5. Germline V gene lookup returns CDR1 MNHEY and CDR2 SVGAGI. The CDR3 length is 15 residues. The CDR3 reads CASSATGVYQETQYF. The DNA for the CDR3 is TGTGCCAGCAGTGCGACAGGGGTGTACCAAGAGACCCAGTACTTC.

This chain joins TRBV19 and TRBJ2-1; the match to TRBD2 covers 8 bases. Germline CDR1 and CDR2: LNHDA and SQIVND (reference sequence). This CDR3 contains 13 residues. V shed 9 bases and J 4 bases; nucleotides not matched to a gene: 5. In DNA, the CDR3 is TGTGCCAGCACCGGGGGGGTATACAATGAGCAGTTCTTC. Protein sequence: CASTGGVYNEQFF.

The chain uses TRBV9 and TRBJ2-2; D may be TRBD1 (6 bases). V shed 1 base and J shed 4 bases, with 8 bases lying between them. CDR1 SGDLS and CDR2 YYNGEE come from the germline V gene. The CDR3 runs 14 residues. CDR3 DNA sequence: TGTGCCAGCAGCGTATCAGGGGCCACCGGGGAGCTGTTTTTT. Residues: CASSVSGATGELFF. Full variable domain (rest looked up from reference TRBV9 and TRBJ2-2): DSGVTQTPKHLITATGQRVTLRCSPRSGDLSVYWYQQSLDQGLQFLIQYYNGEERAKGNILERFSAQQFPDLHSELNLSSLELGDSALYFCASSVSGATGELFFGEGSRLTVL.

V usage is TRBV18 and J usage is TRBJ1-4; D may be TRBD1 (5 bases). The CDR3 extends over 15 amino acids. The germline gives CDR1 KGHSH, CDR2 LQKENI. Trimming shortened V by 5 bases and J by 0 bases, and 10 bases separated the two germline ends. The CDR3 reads CASSITGATNEKLFF. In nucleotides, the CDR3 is TGTGCCAGCTCAATCACAGGTGCAACTAATGAAAAACTGTTTTTT. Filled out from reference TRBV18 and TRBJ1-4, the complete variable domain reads NAGVMQNPRHLVRRRGQEARLRCSPMKGHSHVYWYRQLPEEGLKFMVYLQKENIIDESGMPKERFSAEFPKEGPSILRIQQVVRGDSAAYFCASSITGATNEKLFFGSGTQLSVL.

The CDR3 loop is CASSDHRRIYEQYF. CDR3 nucleotides: TGCGCCAGCAGTGACCACAGGCGGATCTACGAGCAGTACTTC. V gene TRBV10-1 combines with J gene TRBJ2-7, with a tentative D call TRBD1 (5 bases). Germline V gene data show CDR1 as WNHNN and CDR2 as SYGVQD (reference sequence). The CDR3 is 14 residues long. The V gene lost 3 bases and the J gene lost 3 bases, with 12 bases spanning the gap.

The CDR3 nucleotides are TGCGCCAGCACCCCGGGGGGGCGCGGTCCTTCGGACACTGAAGCTTTCTTT. Translated: CASTPGGRGPSDTEAFF. The rearrangement links TRBV5-1 to TRBJ1-1, with D perhaps TRBD1 (6 bases). With 6 bases removed from V and 3 bases from J, the gap between germline ends came to 24 bases. Germline lookup yields CDR1 SGHRS and CDR2 YFSETQ. This CDR3 contains 17 residues.

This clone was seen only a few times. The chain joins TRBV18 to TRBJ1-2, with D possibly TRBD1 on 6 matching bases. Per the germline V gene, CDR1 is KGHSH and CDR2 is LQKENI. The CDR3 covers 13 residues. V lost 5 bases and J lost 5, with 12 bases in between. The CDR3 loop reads CASSEHREYGYTF. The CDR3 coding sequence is TGTGCCAGCTCAGAGCACAGGGAGTATGGCTACACCTTC.

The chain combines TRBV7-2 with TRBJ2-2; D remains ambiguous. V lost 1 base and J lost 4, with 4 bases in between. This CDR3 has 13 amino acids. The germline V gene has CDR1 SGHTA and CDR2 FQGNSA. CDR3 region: CASSLELTGELFF. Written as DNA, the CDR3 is TGTGCCAGCAGCTTAGAGCTCACCGGGGAGCTGTTTTTT.

CDR3: CASSLDRGGTEAFF. DNA of the CDR3: TGTGCCAGCTCCTTGGACAGGGGGGGCACTGAAGCTTTCTTT. The chain employs TRBV9 and TRBJ1-1, with 10 bases identical to TRBD1. The junction had 7 bases not matched to a gene; V was cut back by 7 bases and J by 4 bases. The V gene's germline CDR1 is SGDLS and CDR2 YYNGEE. The CDR3 spans 14 residues.

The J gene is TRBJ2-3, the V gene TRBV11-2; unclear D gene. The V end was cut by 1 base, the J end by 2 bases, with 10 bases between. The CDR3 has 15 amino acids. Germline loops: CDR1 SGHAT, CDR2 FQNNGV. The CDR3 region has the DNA TGTGCCAGCAGCTTAGTGGTAACACACACAGATACGCAGTATTTT. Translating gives CASSLVVTHTDTQYF.

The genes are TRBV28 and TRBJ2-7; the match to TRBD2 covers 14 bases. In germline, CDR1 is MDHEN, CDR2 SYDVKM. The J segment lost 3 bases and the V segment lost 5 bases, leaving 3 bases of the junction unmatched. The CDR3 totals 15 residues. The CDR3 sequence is CASSPGLAGVYEQYF. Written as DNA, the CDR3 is TGTGCCAGCAGTCCGGGACTAGCGGGAGTCTACGAGCAGTACTTC.

CDR3 amino acids: CASSFHSGTGGGETQYF. CDR3 bases: TGTGCCAGCAGTTTCCACTCCGGGACAGGGGGCGGAGAGACCCAGTACTTC. The V call is TRBV9, the J call TRBJ2-5; TRBD1 aligns across 12 bases. Per the germline V gene, CDR1 is SGDLS and CDR2 is YYNGEE. There are 17 residues in the CDR3. Germline trimming cut 5 bases from V and 4 bases from J; bases unmatched to any gene: 12.

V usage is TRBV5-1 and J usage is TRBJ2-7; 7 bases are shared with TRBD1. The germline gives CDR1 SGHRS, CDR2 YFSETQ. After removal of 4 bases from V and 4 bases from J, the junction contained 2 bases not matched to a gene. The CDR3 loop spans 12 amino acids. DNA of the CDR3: TGCGCCAGCAGCACAGGGGAGTACGAGCAGTACTTC. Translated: CASSTGEYEQYF.

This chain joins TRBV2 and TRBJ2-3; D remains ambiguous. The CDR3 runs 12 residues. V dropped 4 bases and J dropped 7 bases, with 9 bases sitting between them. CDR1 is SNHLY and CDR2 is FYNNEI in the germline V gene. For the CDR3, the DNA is TGTGCCAGCAGTGTCCAGCGACATACGCAGTATTTT. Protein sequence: CASSVQRHTQYF.

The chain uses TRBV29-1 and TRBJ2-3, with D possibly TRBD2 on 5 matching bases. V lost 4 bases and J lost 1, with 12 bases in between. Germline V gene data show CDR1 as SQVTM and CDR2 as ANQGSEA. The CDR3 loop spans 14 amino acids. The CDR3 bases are TGCAGCGTTGTAGGGCTAGCCGGCACAGATACGCAGTATTTT. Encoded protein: CSVVGLAGTDTQYF.

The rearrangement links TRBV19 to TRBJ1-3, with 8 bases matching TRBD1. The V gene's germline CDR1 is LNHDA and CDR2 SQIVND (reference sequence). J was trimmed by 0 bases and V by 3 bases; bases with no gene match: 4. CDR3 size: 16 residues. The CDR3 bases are TGTGCCAGTAGTATCTCGGGACAGGCCTCTGGAAACACCATATATTTT. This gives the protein CASSISGQASGNTIYF.

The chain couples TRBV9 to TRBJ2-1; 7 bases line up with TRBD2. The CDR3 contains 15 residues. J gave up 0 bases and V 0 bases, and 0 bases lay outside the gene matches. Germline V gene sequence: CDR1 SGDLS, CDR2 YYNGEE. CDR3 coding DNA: TGTGCCAGCAGCGTAGCGGGAGGCTCCTACAATGAGCAGTTCTTC. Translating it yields CASSVAGGSYNEQFF. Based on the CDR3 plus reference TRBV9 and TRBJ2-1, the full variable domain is DSGVTQTPKHLITATGQRVTLRCSPRSGDLSVYWYQQSLDQGLQFLIQYYNGEERAKGNILERFSAQQFPDLHSELNLSSLELGDSALYFCASSVAGGSYNEQFFGPGTRLTVL.

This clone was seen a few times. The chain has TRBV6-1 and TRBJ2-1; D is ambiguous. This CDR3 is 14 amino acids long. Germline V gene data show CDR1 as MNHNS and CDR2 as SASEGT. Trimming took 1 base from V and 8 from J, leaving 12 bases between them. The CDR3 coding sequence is TGTGCCAGCAGTGAAGATGATAGTACGTATGAGCAGTTCTTC. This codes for CASSEDDSTYEQFF.

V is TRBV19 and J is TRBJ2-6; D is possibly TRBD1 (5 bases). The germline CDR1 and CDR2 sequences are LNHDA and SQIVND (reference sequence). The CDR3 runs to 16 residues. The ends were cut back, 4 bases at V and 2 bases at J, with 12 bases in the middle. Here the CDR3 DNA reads TGTGCCAGTAGTAGGGTGGGGCATGCTGGGGCCAACGTCCTGACTTTC. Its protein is CASSRVGHAGANVLTF.

CDR3 region: CASSSGVNSPLHF. CDR3 bases: TGTGCCAGCAGCTCGGGAGTTAATTCACCCCTCCACTTT. This rearrangement joins TRBV13 to TRBJ1-6; D is uncertain. The CDR3 loop spans 13 amino acids. With 4 bases removed from V and 6 bases from J, the gap between germline ends came to 7 bases. CDR1 PRHDT and CDR2 FYEKMQ come from the germline V gene (reference sequence). Supplemented by reference TRBV13 and TRBJ1-6, the full variable domain reads AAGVIQSPRHLIKEKRETATLKCYPIPRHDTVYWYQQGPGQDPQFLISFYEKMQSDKGSIPDRFSAQQFSDYHSELNMSSLELGDSALYFCASSSGVNSPLHFGNGTRLTVT.

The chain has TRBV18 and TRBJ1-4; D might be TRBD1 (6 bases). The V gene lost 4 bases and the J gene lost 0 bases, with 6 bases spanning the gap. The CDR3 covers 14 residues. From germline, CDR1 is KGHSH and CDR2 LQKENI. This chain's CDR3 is CASSHRATNEKLFF. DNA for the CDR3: TGTGCCAGCTCACACAGGGCAACTAATGAAAAACTGTTTTTT. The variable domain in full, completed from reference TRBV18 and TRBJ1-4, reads NAGVMQNPRHLVRRRGQEARLRCSPMKGHSHVYWYRQLPEEGLKFMVYLQKENIIDESGMPKERFSAEFPKEGPSILRIQQVVRGDSAAYFCASSHRATNEKLFFGSGTQLSVL.

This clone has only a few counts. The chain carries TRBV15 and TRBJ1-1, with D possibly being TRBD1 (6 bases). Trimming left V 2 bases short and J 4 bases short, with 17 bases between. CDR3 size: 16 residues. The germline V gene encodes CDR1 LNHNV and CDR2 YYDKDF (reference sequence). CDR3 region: CATSRPPGRGGTEAFF. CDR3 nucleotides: TGTGCCACCAGCAGACCCCCGGGGAGGGGGGGCACTGAAGCTTTCTTT.